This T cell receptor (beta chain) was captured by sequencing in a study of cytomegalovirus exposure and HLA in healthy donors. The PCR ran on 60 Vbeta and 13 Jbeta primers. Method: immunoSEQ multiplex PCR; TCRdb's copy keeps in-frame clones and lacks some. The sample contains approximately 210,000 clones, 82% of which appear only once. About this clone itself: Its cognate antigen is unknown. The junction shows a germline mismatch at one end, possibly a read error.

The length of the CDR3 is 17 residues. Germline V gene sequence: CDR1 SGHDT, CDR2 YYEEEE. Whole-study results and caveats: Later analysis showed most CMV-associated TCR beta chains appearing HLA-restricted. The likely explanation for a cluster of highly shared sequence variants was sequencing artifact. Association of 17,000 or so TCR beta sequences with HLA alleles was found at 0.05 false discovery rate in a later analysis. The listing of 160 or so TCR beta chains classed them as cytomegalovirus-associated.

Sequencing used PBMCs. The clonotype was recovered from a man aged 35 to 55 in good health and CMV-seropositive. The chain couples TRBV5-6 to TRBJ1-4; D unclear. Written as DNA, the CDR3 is TGTGCCAGCAGCTTGGAAGTCACGGGGTTACGGAGTGAAGAACTGTTTTTT. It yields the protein CASSLEVTGLRSEELFF. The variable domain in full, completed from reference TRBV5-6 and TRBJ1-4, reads DAGVTQSPTHLIKTRGQQVTLRCSPKSGHDTVSWYQQALGQGPQFIFQYYEEEERQRGNFPDRFSGHQFPNYSSELNVNALLLGDSALYLCASSLEVTGLRSEELFFGSGTQLSVL.